This T cell receptor (beta chain) stems from a study of immune cell composition in non-small cell lung cancer. General observations from the study: Clones >0.5% enriched in tumour were rarer in adenocarcinoma (around 33%) than squamous (about 80%).

V trimming: 2 bases; J trimming: 7 bases; junction bases outside the gene matches: 9. The CDR3 runs to 17 residues. Per germline, CDR1 SEHNR and CDR2 FQNEAQ (reference sequence). As concerns this clone: What it binds is not known.

Sequenced by immunoSEQ multiplex PCR; TCRdb stores in-frame clones only, minus some. The table records 2,700 or so clones, about 74% of them present only once. This sequence was found in a human donor with non-small cell lung cancer. The chain links TRBV7-9 to TRBJ2-1; 12 bases map to TRBD2. Sequencing was carried out using lung tumor tissue. In DNA, the CDR3 is TGTGCCAGCAGCTTAAGAGGACTAGCGGGACCGGTGAATGAGCAGTTCTTC. This encodes CASSLRGLAGPVNEQFF.